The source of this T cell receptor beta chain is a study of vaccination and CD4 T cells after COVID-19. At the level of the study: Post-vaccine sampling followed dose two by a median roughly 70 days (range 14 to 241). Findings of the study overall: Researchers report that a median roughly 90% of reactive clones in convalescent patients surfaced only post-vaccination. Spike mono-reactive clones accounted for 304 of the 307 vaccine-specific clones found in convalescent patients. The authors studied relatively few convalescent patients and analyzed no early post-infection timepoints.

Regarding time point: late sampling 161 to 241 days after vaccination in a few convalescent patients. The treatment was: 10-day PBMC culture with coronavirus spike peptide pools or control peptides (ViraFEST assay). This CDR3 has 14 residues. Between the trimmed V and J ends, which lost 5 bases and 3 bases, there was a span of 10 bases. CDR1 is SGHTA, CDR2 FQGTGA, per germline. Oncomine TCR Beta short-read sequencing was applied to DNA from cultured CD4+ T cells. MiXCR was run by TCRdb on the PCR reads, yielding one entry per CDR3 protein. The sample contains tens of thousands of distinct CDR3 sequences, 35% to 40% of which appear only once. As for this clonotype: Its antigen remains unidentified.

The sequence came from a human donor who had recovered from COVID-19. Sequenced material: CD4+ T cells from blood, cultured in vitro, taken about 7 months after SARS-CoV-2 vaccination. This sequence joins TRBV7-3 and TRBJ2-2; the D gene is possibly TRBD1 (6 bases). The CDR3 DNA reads TGTGCCAGCAGCCAGGGGCGGGACACCGGGGAGCTGTTTTTT. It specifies CASSQGRDTGELFF.